A single sample is the source of the 17 T cell receptor beta chains below, sequenced in a study of T-cell memory formation after mild COVID-19 (dated by TCRdb to 2020 to 2023). The library was produced with 5' RACE. The reads were generated on an Illumina NovaSeq 6000. The public reads were run again by TCRdb, first through fastp at Q25 and then through MiXCR, and only productive beta chains were kept. Each entry is one CDR3 protein sequence, shown with its most common DNA and genes. Within this sample are approximately 150,000 distinct CDR3 sequences, with 5.5% to 7% of them counted one time only. The top ten hold approximately 2.1% of the sample. Material for sequencing was PBMCs or a T cell subset sorted from them (not recorded which). These receptors came from an adult woman who had mild COVID-19 (a few samples of this study predate the infection). The sample titles of this study are shuffled in the database, so cell type and time point are left out; the donor was told from shared clones.

Ten or more counts support this clonotype. The gene calls are TRBV5-6 and TRBJ2-3; 7 bases are shared with TRBD1. The V gene end was trimmed by 4 bases and the J gene end by 0 bases; junction bases not matched to a gene: 2. The CDR3 sequence is 14 residues long. The V gene's germline CDR1 is SGHDT and CDR2 YYEEEE. The CDR3 coding sequence is TGTGCCAGCAGCCCAGGGGGAAGCACAGATACGCAGTATTTT. This translates into CASSPGGSTDTQYF.

This clonotype was observed a handful of times. A junction end diverges from the germline sequence, so it may reflect a read error. The V gene is TRBV5-1, the J gene TRBJ2-1, with 8 bases that match TRBD2. CDR1 and CDR2 (germline): SGHRS, YFSETQ. The length of the CDR3 is 15 residues. The CDR3 DNA is TGCGACAGCAGCGGGGGACTAAGCGAGAACAATGAGCAGTTCTTC. Translated: CDSSGGLSENNEQFF. The full variable domain, its missing parts supplied by reference TRBV5-1 and TRBJ2-1, is KAGVTQTPRYLIKTRGQQVTLSCSPISGHRSVSWYQQTPGQGLQFLFEYFSETQRNKGNFPGRFSGRQFSNSRSEMNVSTLELGDSALYLCDSSGGLSENNEQFFGPGTRLTVL.

The V call is TRBV10-3, the J call TRBJ2-7; D is unresolved. The germline CDR1 and CDR2 sequences are ENHRY and SYGVKD. Trimming removed 5 bases at V and 0 bases at J, with 11 bases between. This CDR3 spans 14 amino acids. CDR3 sequence reads: CAISLRGNSYEQYF. CDR3 nucleotides: TGTGCCATCAGTCTCCGCGGCAACTCCTACGAGCAGTACTTC.

This clonotype was seen many times. This chain links TRBV19 with TRBJ2-3; D is tentatively TRBD1 or TRBD2 (5 bases each). CDR3 size: 14 residues. The V gene lost 8 bases and the J gene lost 7 bases, with 19 bases spanning the gap. The germline V gene has CDR1 LNHDA and CDR2 SQIVND (reference sequence). The CDR3 DNA reads TGTGCCAGTGCCCGCCGGGGCATAAGGCATACGCAGTATTTT. Translation: CASARRGIRHTQYF.

The V and J genes are TRBV19 and TRBJ2-7; TRBD1 might be the D (5 bases). Trimming cost V 7 bases and J 1 base, with 14 bases left between them. The germline V gene has CDR1 LNHDA and CDR2 SQIVND (reference sequence). This CDR3 has 14 residues. The CDR3 DNA is TGTGCCAGTACCGAAGACAGATTTTCCTACGAGCAGTACTTC. It is translated as CASTEDRFSYEQYF.

This clonotype was recorded a few times. The chain employs TRBV7-3 and TRBJ2-2, with 9 bases aligning to TRBD1. Germline loops: CDR1 SGHTA, CDR2 FQGTGA. There are 16 residues in the CDR3. Trimming at V came to 5 bases and at J to 6 bases, leaving 10 bases not matched to a gene. CDR3 sequence reads: CASSVNRGREAGELFF. Here the CDR3 DNA reads TGTGCCAGCAGCGTCAACAGGGGGCGAGAAGCCGGGGAGCTGTTTTTT.

The table lists this clonotype with many counts. This rearrangement joins TRBV5-1 to TRBJ2-5; tentatively, D is TRBD1 or TRBD2 (6 bases each). Germline V lookup: CDR1 SGHRS, CDR2 YFSETQ. CDR3 length: 15 amino acids. V was cut by 4 bases and J by 4 bases, with 17 bases left in between. In DNA form, the CDR3 reads TGCGCCAGCAGCCCGGGGGCCCGGTCCGGAGAGACCCAGTACTTC. It specifies CASSPGARSGETQYF. The entire variable domain, with the rest obtained from reference TRBV5-1 and TRBJ2-5, is as follows: KAGVTQTPRYLIKTRGQQVTLSCSPISGHRSVSWYQQTPGQGLQFLFEYFSETQRNKGNFPGRFSGRQFSNSRSEMNVSTLELGDSALYLCASSPGARSGETQYFGPGTRLLVL.

There are many counts of this clonotype. The rearrangement uses TRBV5-1 and TRBJ2-7; D is undetermined. The length of the CDR3 is 14 residues. Germline CDR1 is SGHRS and CDR2 is YFSETQ. V was shortened by 4 bases and J by 0 bases, with 11 bases between the two germline ends. CDR3 coding DNA: TGCGCCAGCAGCCCCGCAGCGCTCTCCTACGAGCAGTACTTC. Its protein is CASSPAALSYEQYF.

Ten or more counts support this clonotype. V usage is TRBV7-2 and J usage is TRBJ2-2; tentative D call: TRBD1 (6 bases). CDR3 length equals 16 residues. V lost 5 bases and J lost 0, with 13 bases in between. Germline assignment: CDR1 SGHTA and CDR2 FQGNSA. The CDR3 DNA sequence: TGTGCCAGCAGCCCCCACAGGGAAACGAACACCGGGGAGCTGTTTTTT. It is translated as CASSPHRETNTGELFF.

This clonotype occurred many times. The chain uses TRBV4-2 and TRBJ1-1; D call uncertain. The CDR3 covers 18 residues. Germline V gene lookup returns CDR1 LGHNA and CDR2 YNFKEQ. Trimming stripped 0 bases from V and 4 bases from J, with 21 bases between. Here the CDR3 reads CASSQDYGRTPLTTEAFF. CDR3 in DNA: TGTGCCAGCAGCCAAGATTACGGGCGAACGCCCCTGACCACTGAAGCTTTCTTT.

This clonotype was detected ten times or more. This chain links TRBV6-5 with TRBJ1-3; the D is unclear. V lost 8 bases and J lost 0, with 8 bases in between. This CDR3 spans 13 amino acids. Germline CDR1 is MNHEY and CDR2 is SVGAGI. In DNA form, the CDR3 reads TGTGCCAGCCATGGTTACTCTGGAAACACCATATATTTT. Translating it yields CASHGYSGNTIYF.

This clonotype has only a few counts. The CDR3 nucleotides read TGTGCCAGCAGTGCAAACAGGGGCTCCATTAGCTCTGGGGCCAACGTCCTGACTTTC. Translated: CASSANRGSISSGANVLTF. This chain connects TRBV12-3 or TRBV12-4 to TRBJ2-6; 7 positions match TRBD1. V dropped 5 bases and J dropped 0; count of bases not matched to a gene: 13. This CDR3 is 19 amino acids long.

Here the CDR3 reads CASSLTGMGEKLFF. The DNA of the CDR3 is TGTGCCAGCAGTCTGACAGGGATGGGTGAAAAACTGTTTTTT. The chain joins TRBV12-3 or TRBV12-4 to TRBJ1-4; 7 positions match TRBD1. The V segment lost 5 bases and the J segment 7 bases; nucleotides outside the gene matches: 7. This CDR3 comprises 14 residues.

Many counts were recorded for this clonotype. This chain connects TRBV2 to TRBJ2-1, with 9 bases fitting TRBD2. The germline CDR1 and CDR2 sequences are SNHLY and FYNNEI. CDR3 length: 15 residues. Trimming took 8 bases from V and 5 from J; bases not matched to a gene: 10. The CDR3 loop is CASLAGGTRHNEQFF. The CDR3, as DNA: TGTGCCAGCCTCGCGGGGGGGACCCGCCACAATGAGCAGTTCTTC.

The V call is TRBV5-1, the J call TRBJ2-2; 7 nucleotides align to TRBD2. CDR1 SGHRS and CDR2 YFSETQ come from the germline V gene. V was pared by 0 bases and J by 2 bases, with 7 bases of the junction left unmatched. The CDR3 is 17 residues long. DNA for the CDR3: TGCGCCAGCAGCTTGGGGCCTAGCGGAACAAACACCGGGGAGCTGTTTTTT. Its translation: CASSLGPSGTNTGELFF.

This clonotype showed up just a few times. The chain combines TRBV7-2 with TRBJ1-5; 8 bases map to TRBD1. Germline V lookup: CDR1 SGHTA, CDR2 FQGNSA. This CDR3 is 16 amino acids long. J lost 4 bases, V lost 4 bases, and 9 bases had no gene match. The CDR3 DNA reads as TGTGCCAGCAGCTCCCAGGGGGCCGGTTTGAATCAGCCCCAGCATTTT. Its protein is CASSSQGAGLNQPQHF. Using reference TRBV7-2 and TRBJ1-5 for the parts outside the CDR3, the full variable domain is GAGVSQSPSNKVTEKGKDVELRCDPISGHTALYWYRQSLGQGLEFLIYFQGNSAPDKSGLPSDRFSAERTGGSVSTLTIQRTQQEDSAVYLCASSSQGAGLNQPQHFGDGTRLSIL.

J is TRBJ2-1 and V is TRBV4-1; no definite D call. The CDR3 has 18 amino acids. Germline values: CDR1 MGHRA, CDR2 YSYEKL. The V end lost 1 base, the J end lost 3 bases, and 19 bases lay between the germline ends. Here the CDR3 DNA reads TGCGCCAGCAGCCAAGCGCTCATCACCAGAAAAATCTACAATGAGCAGTTCTTC. Its protein is CASSQALITRKIYNEQFF.